This T cell receptor (beta chain) was identified during a study of T cells after yellow fever vaccination. Comments on this clonotype: Its target is unknown.

Notes on the study in general: Just a small share of clonotypes turned up in the CD4 compartment as well as the CD8 compartment. Any FACS-sorted repertoire could hold abundant clonotypes that contaminate it from the bulk population.

The germline V gene has CDR1 SGHTA and CDR2 FQGNSA. The J segment lost 0 bases and the V segment lost 5 bases, leaving 7 bases of the junction unmatched. CDR3 size: 16 residues. Template switching by 5'RACE produced TCR cDNA, adding a universal primer site and UMIs. TCRdb re-analysed the 5' RACE reads in MiXCR, keeping a single row per CDR3 protein. The sample yields hundreds of thousands of distinct CDR3 sequences, roughly a sixth seen once. The sequence derives from a man aged 18 to 29 who received the YFV17D yellow fever vaccine. This sample comprised PBMCs, obtained before the yellow fever booster vaccination. The rearrangement uses TRBV7-2 and TRBJ2-4, with 7 bases aligning to TRBD1. The CDR3 coding sequence is TGTGCCAGCAGCGTAATTGGACAGGTAGCCAAAAACATTCAGTACTTC. Residues: CASSVIGQVAKNIQYF.